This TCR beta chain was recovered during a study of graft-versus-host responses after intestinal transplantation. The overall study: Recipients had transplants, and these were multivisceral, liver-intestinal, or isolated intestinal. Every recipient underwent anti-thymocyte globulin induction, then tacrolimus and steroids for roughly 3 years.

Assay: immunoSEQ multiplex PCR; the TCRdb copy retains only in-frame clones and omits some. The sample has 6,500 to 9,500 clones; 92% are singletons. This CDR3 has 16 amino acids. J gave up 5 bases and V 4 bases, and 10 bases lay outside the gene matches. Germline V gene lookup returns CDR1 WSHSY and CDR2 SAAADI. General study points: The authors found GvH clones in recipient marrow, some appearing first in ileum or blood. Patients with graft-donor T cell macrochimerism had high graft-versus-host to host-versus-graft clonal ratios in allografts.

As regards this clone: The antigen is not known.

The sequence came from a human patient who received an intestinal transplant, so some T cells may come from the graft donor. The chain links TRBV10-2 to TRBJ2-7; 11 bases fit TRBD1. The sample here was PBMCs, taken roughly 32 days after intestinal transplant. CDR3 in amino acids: CASSGPPGQGVNEQYF. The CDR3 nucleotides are TGCGCCAGCAGTGGGCCGCCGGGACAGGGGGTTAACGAGCAGTACTTC.